This is a list of T cell receptor beta chains from one sample in a study of cytomegalovirus exposure and HLA in healthy donors. Assay used: immunoSEQ multiplex PCR; TCRdb lists only in-frame clones, some missing. The sample lists 300,000 or so clones; approximately 91% were seen once. The sequenced sample consisted of PBMCs. The receptor source for this set is a man aged 25 to 40 in good health and CMV-seronegative. Both conserved end residues are part of each CDR3. The D gene is left open where the match is weak. The listing skips clone size in some rows; elsewhere it reads once, few, many or a size class.

v_call	j_call	d_call	clone_size	cdr3_nt	cdr3_aa
TRBV11-2	TRBJ1-1	TRBD1	NA	TGTGCCAGCGGGCTACAGGGGGCGAACACTGAAGCTTTCTTT	CASGLQGANTEAFF
TRBV19	TRBJ2-7	NA	NA	TGTGCCAGTAGTAACTACGGACAGCTCTACGAGCAGTACTTC	CASSNYGQLYEQYF
TRBV11-2	TRBJ1-3	NA	NA	TGTGCCAGCAGCTTAGGCCATACGGAGCTGGAAAACACCATATATTTT	CASSLGHTELENTIYF
TRBV7-9	TRBJ2-7	NA	once	TGTGCCAGCAGCTTGTCGGCGGACACCACCTTCTACGAGCAGTACTTC	CASSLSADTTFYEQYF
TRBV25-1	TRBJ1-6	NA	NA	TGTGCCAGCAGTGTGGGGGGGACGGGATGGGATTCACCCCTCCACTTT	CASSVGGTGWDSPLHF
TRBV6-1	TRBJ2-3	NA	NA	TGTGCCAGCAGGGCAAAATTGACTCCGACAGATACGCAGTATTTT	CASRAKLTPTDTQYF
TRBV10-3	TRBJ1-2	TRBD1	NA	TGTGCCACCAAAGGGGGACAGGGGAACTATGGCTACACCTTC	CATKGGQGNYGYTF
TRBV9	TRBJ2-5	TRBD2	NA	TGTGCCAGCAGCGATTTTTTGGGGACTAGCGGGGATACTCAAGAGACCCAGTACTTC	CASSDFLGTSGDTQETQYF
TRBV19	TRBJ2-7	NA	NA	TGTGCCAGTAGTATTCGCGATGACAGAAGTAGGACCTACGAGCAGTACTTC	CASSIRDDRSRTYEQYF
TRBV7-2	TRBJ1-6	NA	NA	TGTGCCAGCAGCCTGGAGGGGTCCTATAATTCACCCCTCCACTTT	CASSLEGSYNSPLHF
TRBV25-1	TRBJ2-5	TRBD1	few	TGTGCCAGCAGTGGGACCCGTTGGACAGGAGAAGGGGGAGAGACCCAGTACTTC	CASSGTRWTGEGGETQYF
TRBV30	TRBJ2-1	NA	NA	TGTGCCTGGGATACAGGGTCCTGGAGCAATGAGCAGTTCTTC	CAWDTGSWSNEQFF
TRBV7-2	TRBJ2-1	NA	once	TGTGCCAGCAGCTTAGTGGTCCGCATGAGCTCCTACAATGAGCAGTTCTTC	CASSLVVRMSSYNEQFF
TRBV7-2	TRBJ1-2	NA	NA	TGTGCCAGCAGCTCCCCCGAGGCTTTTGGCTACACCTTC	CASSSPEAFGYTF
TRBV5-4	TRBJ2-7	TRBD1	NA	TGTGCCAGCAGCTCCGACAGGGGGCGCATATACGAGCAGTACTTC	CASSSDRGRIYEQYF
TRBV19	TRBJ1-2	TRBD1	once	TGTGCCAGCGACAGGGGGCGATCTAACTATGGCTACACCTTC	CASDRGRSNYGYTF
TRBV7-9	TRBJ1-5	TRBD1	few	TGTGCCAGCAGCTTACAGGGGGAGAATCAGCCCCAGCATTTT	CASSLQGENQPQHF
TRBV11-2	TRBJ2-7	TRBD2	NA	TGTGCCAGCAGCTTCGGGGGGACCCCCTCCTACGAGCAGTACTTC	CASSFGGTPSYEQYF
TRBV5-5	TRBJ2-3	NA	NA	TGTGCCAGCAGCTTGGGGCAGGGCGATACGCAGTATTTT	CASSLGQGDTQYF
TRBV6-4	TRBJ2-1	NA	NA	TGTGCCAGCAGTTTCGAGAGCTCCTACAATGAGCAGTTCTTC	CASSFESSYNEQFF
TRBV9	TRBJ2-5	TRBD2	NA	TGTGCCAGCAGCTCAACCGGGACTAGGTGGGAGACCCAGTACTTC	CASSSTGTRWETQYF
TRBV20-1	TRBJ2-5	NA	NA	TGCAGTGCTAGAGCCATGGAGACCCAGTACTTC	CSARAMETQYF
TRBV28	TRBJ1-5	TRBD1	NA	TGTGCCAGCAGTCACAGGACAGGGAATAGCAATCAGCCCCAGCATTTT	CASSHRTGNSNQPQHF
TRBV9	TRBJ2-5	NA	NA	TGTGCCAGCAGCGTAAACGGGGTAGCCCAAGAGACCCAGTACTTC	CASSVNGVAQETQYF
TRBV27	TRBJ1-1	TRBD1	NA	TGTGCCAGCAGTTTATCGGGACAGGTCAATGAAGCTTTCTTT	CASSLSGQVNEAFF
TRBV2	TRBJ2-5	TRBD2	NA	TGTGCCAGCAGTAAGGCGGGGGGGCTTCTGGGAGAGACCCAGTACTTC	CASSKAGGLLGETQYF
TRBV6-6	TRBJ2-7	NA	once	TGTGCCAGCAGTTATTTCAAGGACAGCTACGAGCAGTACTTC	CASSYFKDSYEQYF
TRBV5-3	TRBJ2-7	NA	NA	TGTGCCAGAAGCTTGGGCAGGGCCTACTACGAGCAGTACTTC	CARSLGRAYYEQYF
TRBV6-1	TRBJ1-2	NA	once	TGTGCCAGCAGTGAAGCCAGGGCAGGGAAAGATGGCTACACCTTC	CASSEARAGKDGYTF
TRBV5-1	TRBJ1-1	NA	NA	TGCGCCAGCAGCGCATACCTCGGGTCACCACTCGGGGCTTTCTTT	CASSAYLGSPLGAFF
TRBV7-2	TRBJ1-5	NA	NA	TGTGCCAGCAGCTTGACAGGCGTGAATCAGCCCCAGCATTTT	CASSLTGVNQPQHF
TRBV19	TRBJ1-1	TRBD1	NA	TGTGCCAGTAGAACGAACAGGGGACCCACTGAAGCTTTCTTT	CASRTNRGPTEAFF
TRBV28	TRBJ2-3	TRBD2	NA	TGTGCCAGCAGTTCCCCGCATCTAGCGGGGGGGCCCACAGATACGCAGTATTTT	CASSSPHLAGGPTDTQYF
TRBV28	TRBJ1-1	TRBD1	once	TGTGCCAGCAGTTCCCTGACAGGGGCTGAAGCTTTCTTT	CASSSLTGAEAFF
TRBV27	TRBJ1-6	NA	once	TGTGCCAGTAGGACAGACTCCTATAATTCACCCCTCCACTTT	CASRTDSYNSPLHF
TRBV18	TRBJ1-1	NA	NA	TGTGCCAGCTCACCAATGACACCCACTGAAGCTTTCTTT	CASSPMTPTEAFF
TRBV4-1	TRBJ1-2	NA	NA	TGCGCCAGCAGCCAAGAATACAATCCCCAAAACTATGGCTACACCTTC	CASSQEYNPQNYGYTF
TRBV18	TRBJ2-1	TRBD2	NA	TGTGCCAGCTCACCCTCGGGACTAGCGGTGTACAATGAGCAGTTCTTC	CASSPSGLAVYNEQFF
TRBV4-3	TRBJ2-3	TRBD2	NA	TGCGCCAGCAGCCCGACAGGAACTAGCGGGGGCACAGATACGCAGTATTTT	CASSPTGTSGGTDTQYF
TRBV4-1	TRBJ2-7	TRBD2	NA	TGCGCCAGCAGCCAAGATCGGGGACTAGCGCGAGAGCAGTACTTC	CASSQDRGLAREQYF